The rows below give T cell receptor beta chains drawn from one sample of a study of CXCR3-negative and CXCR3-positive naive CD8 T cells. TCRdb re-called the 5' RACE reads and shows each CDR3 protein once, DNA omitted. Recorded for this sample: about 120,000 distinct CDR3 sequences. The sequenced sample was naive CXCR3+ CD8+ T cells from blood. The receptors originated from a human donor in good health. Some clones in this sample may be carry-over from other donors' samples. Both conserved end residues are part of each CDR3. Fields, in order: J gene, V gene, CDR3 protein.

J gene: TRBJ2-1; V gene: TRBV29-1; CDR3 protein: CSVDWGSPSSYNEQFF
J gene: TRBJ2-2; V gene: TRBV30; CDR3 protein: CAWSDWRRNTGELFF
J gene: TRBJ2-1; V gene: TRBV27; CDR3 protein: CASSFTSLLYNEQFF
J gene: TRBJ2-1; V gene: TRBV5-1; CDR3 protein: CASSPVGGDYNEQFF
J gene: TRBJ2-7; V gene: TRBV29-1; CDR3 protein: CSVEEGTGGATSYEQYF
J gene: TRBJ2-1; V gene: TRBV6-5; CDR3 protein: CASSSPTAGEFDEQFF
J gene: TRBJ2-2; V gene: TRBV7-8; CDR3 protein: CASSPGVVELFF
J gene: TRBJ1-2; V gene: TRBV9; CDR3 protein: CASSVDTFTNYGYTF
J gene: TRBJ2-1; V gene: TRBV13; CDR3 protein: CASSSGLADNEQFF
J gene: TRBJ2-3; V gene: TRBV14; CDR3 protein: CASSQDWRDTQYF
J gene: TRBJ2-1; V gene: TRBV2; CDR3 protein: CASSDLAGGAYNEQFF
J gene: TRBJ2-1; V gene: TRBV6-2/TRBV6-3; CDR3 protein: CASSSGMDYNEQFF
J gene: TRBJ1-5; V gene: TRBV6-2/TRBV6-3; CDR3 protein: CASSYSEGPLRPQHF
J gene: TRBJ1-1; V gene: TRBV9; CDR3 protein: CASSASGFAEAFF
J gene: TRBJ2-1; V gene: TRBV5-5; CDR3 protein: CASFSYNEQFF
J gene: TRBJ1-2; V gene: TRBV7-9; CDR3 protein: CASSLAFGDGYTF
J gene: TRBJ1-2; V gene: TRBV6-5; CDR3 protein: CASSYSLVLRDRGGNGYTF
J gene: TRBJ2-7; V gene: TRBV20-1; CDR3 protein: CSAGTGVEQYF
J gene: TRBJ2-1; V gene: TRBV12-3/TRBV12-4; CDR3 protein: CASSLASGGYNEQFF
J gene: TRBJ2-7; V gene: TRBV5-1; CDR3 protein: CASSLEGVPYTYEQYF
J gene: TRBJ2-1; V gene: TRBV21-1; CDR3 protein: CASSKNGGYVQFF
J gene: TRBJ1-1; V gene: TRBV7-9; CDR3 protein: CASSPPVPMNTEAFF
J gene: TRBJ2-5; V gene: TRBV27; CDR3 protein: CASRGAGETQYF
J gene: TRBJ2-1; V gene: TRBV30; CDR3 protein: CASDRLIYNEQFF
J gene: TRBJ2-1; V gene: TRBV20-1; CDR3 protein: CSAREADVYNEQFF
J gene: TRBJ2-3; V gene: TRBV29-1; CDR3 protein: CSVAGGLVDNTDTQYF
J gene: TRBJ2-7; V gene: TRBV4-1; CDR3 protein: CASSQVLSVVSGRYEQYF
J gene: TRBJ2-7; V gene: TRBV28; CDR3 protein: CASSPGRGGDEQYF